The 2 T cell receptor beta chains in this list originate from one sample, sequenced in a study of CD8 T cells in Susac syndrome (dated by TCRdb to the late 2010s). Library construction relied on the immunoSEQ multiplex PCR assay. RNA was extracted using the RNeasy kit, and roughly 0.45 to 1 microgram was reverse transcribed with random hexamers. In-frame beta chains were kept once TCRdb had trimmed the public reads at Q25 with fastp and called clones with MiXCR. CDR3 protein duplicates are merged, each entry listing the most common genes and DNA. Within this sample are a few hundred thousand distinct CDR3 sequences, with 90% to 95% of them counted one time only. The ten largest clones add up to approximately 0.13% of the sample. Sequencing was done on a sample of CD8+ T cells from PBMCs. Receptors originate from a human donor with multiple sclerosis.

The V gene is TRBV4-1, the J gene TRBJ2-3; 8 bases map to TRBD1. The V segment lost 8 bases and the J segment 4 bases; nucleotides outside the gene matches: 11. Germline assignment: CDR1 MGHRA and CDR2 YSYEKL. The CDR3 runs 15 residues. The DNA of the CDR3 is TGCGCCAGCGGTCAGGGGGCAGGGTCGGCAGATACGCAGTATTTT. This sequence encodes CASGQGAGSADTQYF.

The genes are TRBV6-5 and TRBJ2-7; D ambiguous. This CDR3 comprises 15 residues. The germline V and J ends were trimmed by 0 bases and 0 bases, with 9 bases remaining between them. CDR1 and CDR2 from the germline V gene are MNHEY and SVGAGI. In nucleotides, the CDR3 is TGTGCCAGCAGTTACTCTAGGGTTGGCTCCTACGAGCAGTACTTC. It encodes CASSYSRVGSYEQYF.